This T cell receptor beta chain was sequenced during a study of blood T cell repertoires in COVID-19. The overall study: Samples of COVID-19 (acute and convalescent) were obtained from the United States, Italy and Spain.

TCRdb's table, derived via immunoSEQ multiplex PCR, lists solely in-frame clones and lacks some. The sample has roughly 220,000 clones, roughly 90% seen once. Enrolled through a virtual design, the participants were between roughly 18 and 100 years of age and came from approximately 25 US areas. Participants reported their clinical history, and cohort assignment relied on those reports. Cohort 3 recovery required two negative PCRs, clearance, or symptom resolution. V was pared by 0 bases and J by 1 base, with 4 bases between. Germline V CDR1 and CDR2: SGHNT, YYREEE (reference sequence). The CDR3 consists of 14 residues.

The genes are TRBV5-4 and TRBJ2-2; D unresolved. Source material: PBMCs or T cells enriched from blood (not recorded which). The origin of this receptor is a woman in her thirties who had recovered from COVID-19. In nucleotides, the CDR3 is TGTGCCAGCAGCTTGGACAGGAACACCGGGGAGCTGTTTTTT. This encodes CASSLDRNTGELFF.